These 32 T cell receptor beta chains share one sample of origin, sequenced in a study of shared clonotypes between healthy human individuals. Here immunoSEQ multiplex PCR was the method, and the copy in TCRdb shows in-frame clones only, minus some. The table shows millions of clones, with around 94% occurring only once. The sequencing sample was made of naive CD4+ T cells sorted from blood. The subset denotes: CD45RA+ positively selected. The receptors here all came from a young man in good health.

V is TRBV19 and J is TRBJ2-7; 13 bases agree with TRBD2. CDR1 and CDR2 (germline): LNHDA, SQIVND (reference sequence). The V gene end was trimmed by 8 bases and the J gene end by 4 bases; junction bases not matched to a gene: 2. The CDR3 has 13 amino acids. Written as DNA, the CDR3 is TGTGCCAGTGGACTAGCGGGGGCGTACGAGCAGTACTTC. Encoded protein: CASGLAGAYEQYF.

This clone occurred a few times. The chain couples TRBV14 to TRBJ1-6; no clear D gene. Germline assignment: CDR1 SGHDN and CDR2 FVKESK. This CDR3 is 13 amino acids long. Trimming shortened V by 1 base and J by 12 bases, and 10 bases separated the two germline ends. The CDR3 is CASSQGPGIPLHF. In DNA form, the CDR3 reads TGTGCCAGCAGCCAAGGGCCGGGAATACCCCTCCACTTT.

This clone occurred once. DNA of the CDR3: TGTGCCATCAGTGAGTCCGGGGAGCTAGCTGGAAACACCATATATTTT. Translating gives CAISESGELAGNTIYF. This chain joins TRBV10-3 and TRBJ1-3, with no clear D. V was pared by 0 bases and J by 2 bases, with 11 bases between. This CDR3 has 16 residues. Germline V gene data show CDR1 as ENHRY and CDR2 as SYGVKD.

A remark on this clone: Other nucleotide sequences in the sample specify the same CDR3. The chain recombines TRBV27 with TRBJ1-1; unclear D gene. Per the germline V gene, CDR1 is MNHEY and CDR2 is SMNVEV (reference sequence). The CDR3 sequence is 13 residues long. V gave up 2 bases and J gave up 1 base, with 5 bases separating them. CDR3: CASSLARNTEAFF. The CDR3 region has the DNA TGTGCCAGCAGTTTAGCCAGGAACACTGAAGCTTTCTTT.

The chain carries TRBV7-9 and TRBJ1-1; the match to TRBD1 covers 10 bases. CDR3 size: 18 residues. CDR1 and CDR2 from the germline V gene are SEHNR and FQNEAQ (reference sequence). J lost 1 base, V lost 0 bases, and 8 bases had no gene match. The chain's CDR3 is CASSLAQTRQGANTEAFF. The CDR3 bases are TGTGCCAGCAGCTTAGCTCAAACCAGACAGGGGGCGAACACTGAAGCTTTCTTT.

The chain recombines TRBV10-3 with TRBJ2-1, with D perhaps matching TRBD1 or TRBD2 (5 bases each). This CDR3 region has 11 residues. V lost 8 bases to trimming and J lost 7 bases, with 9 bases between them. Germline V gene sequence: CDR1 ENHRY, CDR2 SYGVKD. The CDR3 nucleotides read TGTGCCATCGGGGACGGAAATGAGCAGTTCTTC. This translates into CAIGDGNEQFF.

The chain joins TRBV7-8 to TRBJ2-5; maybe TRBD1 (5 bases). The V end lost 4 bases, the J end lost 4 bases, and 16 bases lay between the germline ends. This CDR3 comprises 15 residues. Germline loops: CDR1 SGHVS, CDR2 FQNEAQ. The CDR3 sequence is CASSSRQLLGETQYF. CDR3 DNA sequence: TGTGCCAGCAGCTCCCGACAGCTCCTAGGAGAGACCCAGTACTTC.

The gene calls are TRBV9 and TRBJ1-3; D gene uncertain. Trimming shortened V by 0 bases and J by 0 bases, and 10 bases separated the two germline ends. Germline CDR1 SGDLS, CDR2 YYNGEE. The CDR3 loop spans 16 amino acids. Here the CDR3 reads CASSVEGLFSGNTIYF. CDR3 nucleotides: TGTGCCAGCAGCGTAGAGGGCCTGTTCTCTGGAAACACCATATATTTT. The entire variable domain, with the rest obtained from reference TRBV9 and TRBJ1-3, is as follows: DSGVTQTPKHLITATGQRVTLRCSPRSGDLSVYWYQQSLDQGLQFLIQYYNGEERAKGNILERFSAQQFPDLHSELNLSSLELGDSALYFCASSVEGLFSGNTIYFGEGSWLTVV.

The chain employs TRBV6-5 and TRBJ1-6, with TRBD1 matching over 7 bases. CDR1 MNHEY and CDR2 SVGAGI come from the germline V gene. The CDR3 loop spans 15 amino acids. V lost 4 bases and J lost 14; bases outside the gene matches: 14. In DNA, the CDR3 is TGTGCCAGCAGTTCCGCCGGCATACAGGGGCGATCCCTCCACTTT. Translated, it gives CASSSAGIQGRSLHF.

Turning to this clone: Within the sample, other DNA sequences also encode this same CDR3. V and J are TRBV7-2 and TRBJ1-2, with a possible D match to TRBD1 (6 bases). Looked up from germline, CDR1 is SGHTA and CDR2 is FQGNSA. The CDR3 has 14 amino acids. The V end lost 1 base, the J end lost 1 base, and 7 bases lay between the germline ends. The chain's CDR3 is CASSLGTVNYGYTF. CDR3 nucleotides: TGTGCCAGCAGCTTAGGGACAGTTAACTATGGCTACACCTTC.

This chain uses TRBV7-2 with TRBJ1-2, with 7 bases that match TRBD1. After removal of 1 base from V and 5 bases from J, the junction contained 4 bases not matched to a gene. Per the germline V gene, CDR1 is SGHTA and CDR2 is FQGNSA. The CDR3 is 14 amino acids. CDR3 loop: CASSLETGKYGYTF. The DNA of the CDR3 is TGTGCCAGCAGCTTAGAGACAGGGAAATATGGCTACACCTTC.

The V call is TRBV9, the J call TRBJ1-2, with 7 bases identical to TRBD1. V shed 4 bases and J 5 bases; nucleotides not matched to a gene: 8. Germline-derived CDR1 and CDR2 are SGDLS and YYNGEE. The CDR3 consists of 14 residues. This chain's CDR3 is CASSSTGAPYGYTF. Here the CDR3 DNA reads TGTGCCAGCAGCTCAACAGGGGCGCCGTATGGCTACACCTTC.

The chain uses TRBV7-9 and TRBJ2-7; TRBD2 matches at 8 bases. The ends lost 4 bases at V and 1 base at J; junction bases unmatched: 9. Germline-derived CDR1 and CDR2 are SEHNR and FQNEAQ (reference sequence). This CDR3 is 16 amino acids long. The CDR3 loop reads CASSSPGAGGSYEQYF. The CDR3 DNA sequence: TGTGCCAGCAGCTCCCCCGGGGCGGGGGGATCCTACGAGCAGTACTTC. Filled out from reference TRBV7-9 and TRBJ2-7, the complete variable domain reads DTGVSQNPRHKITKRGQNVTFRCDPISEHNRLYWYRQTLGQGPEFLTYFQNEAQLEKSRLLSDRFSAERPKGSFSTLEIQRTEQGDSAMYLCASSSPGAGGSYEQYFGPGTRLTVT.

This clone was detected only once. The chain recombines TRBV5-4 with TRBJ1-2; unclear D gene. From germline, CDR1 is SGHNT and CDR2 YYREEE (reference sequence). V gave up 2 bases and J gave up 5 bases, with 10 bases separating them. The CDR3 has 13 residues. The CDR3 loop is CASSLGLEYGYTF. The CDR3 nucleotides read TGTGCCAGCAGCTTAGGACTGGAGTATGGCTACACCTTC.

The chain joins TRBV4-1 to TRBJ2-5; D gene unclear. Trimming took off 4 bases at V and 4 bases at J, with 13 bases between the two ends. This CDR3 has 14 amino acids. Germline CDR1 MGHRA, CDR2 YSYEKL. The DNA of the CDR3 is TGCGCCAGCAGCCTTAGCCCGATCGCAGAGACCCAGTACTTC. Protein sequence: CASSLSPIAETQYF.

V and J are TRBV7-6 and TRBJ2-5; D may be TRBD1 (7 bases). Trimming cost V 6 bases and J 6 bases, with 23 bases left between them. The CDR3 loop spans 16 amino acids. The germline V gene encodes CDR1 SGHVS and CDR2 FNYEAQ. CDR3 DNA: TGTGCCAGCAGTTGGGAGGATGGAGGGGGCGCGCAGACCCAGTACTTC. As protein: CASSWEDGGGAQTQYF.

This clone was counted a single time. The J gene is TRBJ2-3, the V gene TRBV9; 10 bases are a match to TRBD2. Unmatched junction bases numbered 7, after V lost 0 bases and J lost 6 bases. The CDR3 contains 16 residues. The germline V gene encodes CDR1 SGDLS and CDR2 YYNGEE. The CDR3 sequence: CASSVGLAGVGDTQYF. In DNA, the CDR3 is TGTGCCAGCAGCGTAGGACTAGCGGGCGTCGGTGATACGCAGTATTTT.

V is TRBV6-5 and J is TRBJ1-1, with 7 nucleotides matching TRBD1. Germline V gene lookup returns CDR1 MNHEY and CDR2 SVGAGI. With V trimmed by 4 bases and J by 6 bases, 8 bases remained unmatched. The CDR3 sequence is 14 residues long. CDR3 amino acids: CASSSWTGRAEAFF. The CDR3 region has the DNA TGTGCCAGCAGTTCTTGGACAGGAAGGGCTGAAGCTTTCTTT.

The chain recombines TRBV5-4 with TRBJ2-2, with D uncertain. V was shortened by 4 bases and J by 4 bases, with 17 bases between the two germline ends. Germline assignment: CDR1 SGHNT and CDR2 YYREEE (reference sequence). This CDR3 comprises 16 residues. The chain's CDR3 is CASSPSAEPSTGELFF. The CDR3 DNA is TGTGCCAGCAGCCCCAGCGCGGAACCGAGCACCGGGGAGCTGTTTTTT.

This chain connects TRBV10-3 to TRBJ2-1; TRBD2 matches at 7 bases. Germline values: CDR1 ENHRY, CDR2 SYGVKD. There are 14 residues in the CDR3. Trimming cost V 10 bases and J 15 bases; bases outside gene matches: 21. In DNA form, the CDR3 reads TGTGCCACCCGTGAGGGGAGGGCCGGGAGAAGCAGGTTCTTC. It yields the protein CATREGRAGRSRFF.

About this clone: In the same sample, other DNA sequences code for this CDR3. CDR3 protein: CASSPGTSSYEQYF. CDR3 DNA sequence: TGTGCCAGCAGCCCCGGGACTAGCAGCTACGAGCAGTACTTC. V and J are TRBV7-2 and TRBJ2-7; 9 bases match TRBD2. CDR1 and CDR2 (germline): SGHTA, FQGNSA. The CDR3 loop spans 14 amino acids. The V gene end was trimmed by 5 bases and the J gene end by 3 bases; junction bases not matched to a gene: 5.

V usage is TRBV28 and J usage is TRBJ1-1; D is undetermined. The CDR3 extends over 14 amino acids. Germline V gene lookup returns CDR1 MDHEN and CDR2 SYDVKM. V was pared by 2 bases and J by 1 base, with 8 bases between. CDR3 DNA: TGTGCCAGCAGTTTAGGGCGACCGAACACTGAAGCTTTCTTT. It yields the protein CASSLGRPNTEAFF.

The chain couples TRBV7-2 to TRBJ1-3; 7 nucleotides line up with TRBD1. Germline CDR1 SGHTA, CDR2 FQGNSA. Trimming removed 5 bases from V and 9 bases from J; junction bases left unmatched: 7. CDR3 size: 13 residues. CDR3 in DNA: TGTGCCAGCAGCGTCCGGGACAGCGGCACCATATATTTT. Protein product: CASSVRDSGTIYF. Filled out from reference TRBV7-2 and TRBJ1-3, the complete variable domain reads GAGVSQSPSNKVTEKGKDVELRCDPISGHTALYWYRQSLGQGLEFLIYFQGNSAPDKSGLPSDRFSAERTGGSVSTLTIQRTQQEDSAVYLCASSVRDSGTIYFGEGSWLTVV.

This clone has a single count. The V gene is TRBV15, the J gene TRBJ1-5; D is unclear. V was clipped by 0 bases and J by 5 bases, with 8 bases between them. The CDR3 has 14 amino acids. CDR1 is LNHNV and CDR2 is YYDKDF in the germline V gene (reference sequence). The CDR3 reads CATSRESGYQPQHF. The CDR3 DNA reads TGTGCCACCAGCAGAGAATCGGGGTATCAGCCCCAGCATTTT. Full variable domain (missing parts from reference TRBV15 and TRBJ1-5): DAMVIQNPRYQVTQFGKPVTLSCSQTLNHNVMYWYQQKSSQAPKLLFHYYDKDFNNEADTPDNFQSRRPNTSFCFLDIRSPGLGDTAMYLCATSRESGYQPQHFGDGTRLSIL.

This clone was observed a handful of times. This same CDR3 is encoded by further DNA sequences in the sample. The chain has TRBV28 and TRBJ1-1, with D uncertain. Trimming pared 3 bases from V and 4 bases from J, leaving 3 bases between. CDR3 length: 11 amino acids. Germline assignment: CDR1 MDHEN and CDR2 SYDVKM. In DNA form, the CDR3 reads TGTGCCAGCAGTTTCCGCACTGAAGCTTTCTTT. Its protein is CASSFRTEAFF.

The chain joins TRBV4-1 to TRBJ1-3; tentatively, D is TRBD1 (6 bases). The V gene's germline CDR1 is MGHRA and CDR2 YSYEKL. CDR3 length: 15 residues. Trimming removed 5 bases from V and 0 bases from J, with 11 bases in between. The CDR3 here is CASSGQGTSGNTIYF. CDR3 sequence (DNA): TGCGCCAGCAGCGGGCAGGGGACCTCTGGAAACACCATATATTTT.

The chain links TRBV5-1 to TRBJ2-3; unclear D gene. The germline gives CDR1 SGHRS, CDR2 YFSETQ. V was cut by 6 bases and J by 3 bases, with 11 bases left in between. The CDR3 has 13 amino acids. The CDR3 nucleotides read TGCGCCAGCACCACGACCCGTACAGATACGCAGTATTTT. Amino acids: CASTTTRTDTQYF. Full variable domain (outside the CDR3, taken from reference TRBV5-1 and TRBJ2-3): KAGVTQTPRYLIKTRGQQVTLSCSPISGHRSVSWYQQTPGQGLQFLFEYFSETQRNKGNFPGRFSGRQFSNSRSEMNVSTLELGDSALYLCASTTTRTDTQYFGPGTRLTVL.

This clone was recorded once. The chain links TRBV28 to TRBJ1-2, with D maybe TRBD1 (5 bases). The V and J ends lost 8 bases and 7 bases respectively, with 14 bases between them. The CDR3 contains 12 residues. Germline V CDR1 and CDR2: MDHEN, SYDVKM. In DNA form, the CDR3 reads TGTGCCAGCGGGGATGCCAGGGTTGGCTACACCTTC. Protein sequence: CASGDARVGYTF.

The chain combines TRBV6-1 with TRBJ1-2, with 9 positions matching TRBD1. Germline V CDR1 and CDR2: MNHNS, SASEGT. The V segment lost 2 bases and the J segment 13 bases; nucleotides outside the gene matches: 8. This CDR3 region has 13 residues. Here the CDR3 DNA reads TGTGCCAGCAGTGAATTAGGGACAGGGCTATTCACCTTC. Its translation is CASSELGTGLFTF.

V usage is TRBV30 and J usage is TRBJ2-7; 10 bases are shared with TRBD1. V was pared by 5 bases and J by 7 bases, with 14 bases of the junction left unmatched. The CDR3 totals 15 residues. The germline CDR1 and CDR2 sequences are GTSNPN and SVGIG (reference sequence). The CDR3 here is CAWGSTGGAPREQYF. As DNA, the CDR3 is TGTGCCTGGGGTTCGACAGGGGGCGCCCCACGGGAGCAGTACTTC.

CDR3 nucleotide sequence: TGTGCCAGCAAGAGCGGGGGTACAGATACGCAGTATTTT. Its translation: CASKSGGTDTQYF. The rearrangement joins TRBV6-1 to TRBJ2-3; TRBD2 aligns across 8 bases. With V trimmed by 7 bases and J by 3 bases, 3 bases remained unmatched. Germline CDR1 reads MNHNS; CDR2 reads SASEGT. The CDR3 covers 13 residues.

CDR3 nucleotides: TGTGCCAGCAGTTTCGGACAGGGGATTTCACCCCTCCACTTT. Its translation: CASSFGQGISPLHF. J is TRBJ1-6 and V is TRBV6-5; 9 bases fit TRBD1. The germline gives CDR1 MNHEY, CDR2 SVGAGI. This CDR3 region has 14 residues. The junction had 4 bases not matched to a gene; V was cut back by 4 bases and J by 9 bases.